The clone carrying this T cell receptor (beta chain) was seen at least ten times. This CDR3 region has 16 residues. Germline values: CDR1 SGHRS, CDR2 YFSETQ. V shed 0 bases, J shed 3 bases, and the junction held 4 bases outside the gene matches. Unique molecular identifiers were used to barcode this TCRbeta library. MiXCR, run by TCRdb on the PCR reads, gives a single entry per CDR3 protein. The data contain approximately 88,000 distinct CDR3 sequences, about 12% of them seen just once; the ten biggest clones take up approximately 15%. The source of the sample is a study of T-cell reconstitution after alpha-beta-depleted transplantation in children.

Sequenced here: PBMCs from the stem cell graft donor, sampled from the stem cell graft. The sequence was collected from a human donor who donated a stem cell graft to a child with inherited bone marrow failure. The chain joins TRBV5-1 to TRBJ2-1, with 9 positions matching TRBD1. In DNA form, the CDR3 reads TGCGCCAGCAGCTTGGATACAGGGGGCGACTACAATGAGCAGTTCTTC. It translates to CASSLDTGGDYNEQFF.